The present TCR beta chain was sequenced within a study of blood T cell repertoires in COVID-19. Study processing details: How many nucleated cells were present was estimated from reference gene primer amplification. The assay was immunoSEQ multiplex PCR, and TCRdb's table has in-frame clones only and misses some. The V and J calls and the clone size are those of that table, but D and trimming were determined from the DNA. Counted here are over 120,000 clones, more than 65% occurring once; the ten biggest clones make up approximately 10%. The sequence came from a man aged 55 to 69 with active or convalescent COVID-19. Source material: peripheral blood.

The CDR3 protein is CAIRDYGYTF. CDR3 nucleotide sequence: TGTGCCATCCGGGACTATGGCTACACCTTC. The gene calls are TRBV10-3 and TRBJ1-2, with D unresolved. The CDR3 totals 10 residues. Trimming pared 8 bases from V and 3 bases from J, leaving 4 bases between. Per the germline V gene, CDR1 is ENHRY and CDR2 is SYGVKD.